The 4 T cell receptor beta chains listed next were all sequenced from one sample in a study of human T cells and chemical hapten exposure. The template was total RNA from unfractionated whole blood. Each CDR3 protein is one row after TCRdb ran MiXCR on the 5' RACE reads. Of roughly 82,000 distinct CDR3 sequences in the sample, 15% to 20% were seen once. These receptors all come from a female donor in good health.

About this clonotype: Compared with germline, one end of the junction differs, possibly owing to a read error. This rearrangement joins TRBV20-1 to TRBJ1-1; 7 nucleotides agree with TRBD1. Germline lookup yields CDR1 DFQATT and CDR2 SNEGSKA (reference sequence). The CDR3 length is 12 residues. The CDR3 DNA reads as TGCAGTGGTAGACCAGGGGGAACTGAAGCTTTCTTT. This codes for CSGRPGGTEAFF.

This clonotype has just a few counts. V and J are TRBV29-1 and TRBJ2-3; D remains ambiguous. V dropped 3 bases and J dropped 6 bases, with 10 bases sitting between them. The germline CDR1 and CDR2 sequences are SQVTM and ANQGSEA. CDR3 size: 12 residues. The CDR3 here is CSVELASDTQYF. CDR3 coding DNA: TGCAGCGTTGAGTTAGCTTCTGATACGCAGTATTTT.

This clonotype was picked up a small number of times. J is TRBJ2-3 and V is TRBV11-2; no clear D gene. Per the germline V gene, CDR1 is SGHAT and CDR2 is FQNNGV. Trimming removed 1 base at V and 2 bases at J, with 16 bases between. This CDR3 has 17 residues. The CDR3 nucleotides read TGTGCCAGCAGCTTAGGAGCACAGTGGCGGTCCACAGATACGCAGTATTTT. Translating it yields CASSLGAQWRSTDTQYF.

This clonotype appeared a few times. The V and J genes are TRBV11-2 and TRBJ2-3; 10 bases agree with TRBD2. CDR3 length: 16 amino acids. With V trimmed by 5 bases and J by 1 base, 6 bases remained unmatched. The germline CDR1 and CDR2 sequences are SGHAT and FQNNGV. The CDR3 reads CASSPFGTSGTDTQYF. The CDR3 DNA sequence: TGTGCCAGCAGCCCCTTCGGGACTAGCGGCACAGATACGCAGTATTTT. Based on the CDR3 plus reference TRBV11-2 and TRBJ2-3, the full variable domain is EAGVAQSPRYKIIEKRQSVAFWCNPISGHATLYWYQQILGQGPKLLIQFQNNGVVDDSQLPKDRFSAERLKGVDSTLKIQPAKLEDSAVYLCASSPFGTSGTDTQYFGPGTRLTVL.